One TCR beta chain is described in this entry. The specificity of this receptor is unknown. Per-nucleotide qualities are absent, and no much larger clonotype sits a single base away. The sample belongs to a study of T cell repertoires in ileal Crohn's disease (dated by TCRdb to between 2018 and 2021). Regarding the research as a whole: At the time of surgery, roughly 35% of patients were active smokers, and the median duration of disease was approximately 8 years. All patients had surgery for a complication: stricturing disease in 61% and penetrating disease in about 40%. Roughly half of the patients were given postoperative therapy, with around 11 receiving thiopurines and fewer than 20 receiving anti-TNF agents. A prospective multicentre cohort supplied the 55 or so Crohn's disease patients whose TCR repertoires were analysed. Running in parallel with the study was a multicentre cohort set up to find predictors of early endoscopic recurrence following ileocolonic resection. A Rutgeerts score above i0 was used to define endoscopic postoperative recurrence. A total of roughly 150 mucosal samples from approximately 57 patients were sequenced, collected from several sites on the surgical specimen and at postoperative endoscopy. General findings and caveats noted by the study authors: Endoscopic recurrence was found to be associated with higher high-frequency clone percentages at surgery, and recurrence was observed in all patients with clonality above 26.8% (18/57). Mucosal CD4 and CD8 T cells were sorted and sequenced only in a subgroup of patients, the size of which was not stated. Compared with CD4 T cells, sorted CD8 T cells contained more high-frequency clones, which suggests that the mucosal expansions were mostly CD8. Compared with non-smokers, patients who were active smokers at surgery showed a significantly higher proportion of clonal expansions (approximately 26% vs 17%, p=0.02).

To be eligible, patients had to be adults with ileal or ileocolonic Crohn's disease and an indication for ileocolonic resection. Before DNA extraction, whole ileal mucosal biopsies were kept frozen at -80 degrees C. Genomic DNA was isolated from frozen whole biopsies using a TRizol-based method, and the DNA was quantified with a NanoDrop 2000 spectrophotometer. V and J lose 2 bases and 2 bases, and a span of 16 bases separates them. As encoded in the germline V gene, CDR1 is SGHRS while CDR2 is YFSETQ. Reading from cysteine to phenylalanine, the CDR3 counts 16 amino acids. The retained sequence is limited to the CDR3, 48 bases, with the frame set at the first base. For commercial TCRB immunosequencing, around 500 nanograms of biopsy DNA were submitted for each sample. Adaptive Biotechnology amplified CDR3 regions from genomic DNA with a two-step multiplex PCR that controlled for amplification bias. In the first PCR, primers covered every V and J gene segment, and in the second PCR, barcodes and Illumina adapters were added. CDR3 libraries were sequenced on an Illumina instrument. The authors' analysis ran thus. Vendor-provided pipelines were combined with custom analysis of raw data in R/Bioconductor under R version 3.3.0. Clonality, ranging from 0 to 1, was calculated as the inverse of the normalised Shannon entropy of all productive clones. High-frequency clones were defined as the share of the repertoire taken up by the top 100 clones, keeping only clones that passed a 95% confidence test. The Simpson index measured repertoire diversity, and the Morisita-Horn index measured overlap between samples. In TCRdb, the immuneACCESS table is reduced to in-frame sequences with V and J assigned. These tables do not hold every clone; where another copy was compared, an unresolved V gene accounts for under half, and the others remain unexplained. Clone size and the V and J calls come from that table; the DNA yielded D and trimming. The sample yields fewer than 20,000 clones; about 60% were counted once. The ten largest clones add up to approximately 7% of the sample.

This clonotype originated in an adult with Crohn's disease. In this chain, TRBV5-1 is recombined with TRBJ1-2, with the D gene uncertain. Material: ileal tissue. The CDR3 reads as follows: CASSFSFEASNYGYTF. The sequence in DNA is TGCGCCAGCAGCTTCAGCTTTGAGGCTTCGAACTATGGCTACACCTTC. Here the CDR3 is joined to the reference TRBV5-1 and TRBJ1-2 genes, and the full variable domain is: KAGVTQTPRYLIKTRGQQVTLSCSPISGHRSVSWYQQTPGQGLQFLFEYFSETQRNKGNFPGRFSGRQFSNSRSEMNVSTLELGDSALYLCASSFSFEASNYGYTFGSGTRLTVV.